The 14 T cell receptor beta chains listed next were all sequenced from one sample in a study of cytomegalovirus exposure and HLA in healthy donors. Assay used: immunoSEQ multiplex PCR; TCRdb lists only in-frame clones, some missing. Of roughly 350,000 clones listed, 70% to 90% are singletons. The material sequenced was PBMCs. These receptors came from a woman aged 18-29 years in good health and CMV-seronegative.

The chain links TRBV5-1 to TRBJ2-7; 7 bases line up with TRBD2. Germline assignment: CDR1 SGHRS and CDR2 YFSETQ. J was trimmed by 5 bases and V by 1 base; bases with no gene match: 15. This CDR3 is built from 17 residues. In nucleotides, the CDR3 is TGCGCCAGCAGCTTGATGGTCGTGGCGGGAGTAATCGACGAGCAGTACTTC. This gives the protein CASSLMVVAGVIDEQYF.

The chain carries TRBV18 and TRBJ1-5, with a weak D call TRBD1 (5 bases). Trimming took 6 bases from V and 6 from J, leaving 18 bases between them. The CDR3 contains 15 residues. CDR1 is KGHSH, CDR2 LQKENI, per germline. The CDR3 DNA follows: TGTGCCAGCTCGCCTCAAGCAGGGTCCGGTCAGCCCCAGCATTTT. It encodes CASSPQAGSGQPQHF.

The V call is TRBV5-6, the J call TRBJ2-3; D might be TRBD1 (6 bases). The CDR3 is 14 amino acids. The V gene lost 2 bases and the J gene lost 4 bases, with 11 bases spanning the gap. Germline values: CDR1 SGHDT, CDR2 YYEEEE. The CDR3 is CASSFTGQADTQYF. The CDR3 DNA follows: TGTGCCAGCAGCTTTACAGGGCAGGCAGATACGCAGTATTTT.

The chain carries TRBV4-3 and TRBJ1-2; a weak D match, TRBD1 (5 bases). Germline CDR1 reads LGHNA; CDR2 reads YSLEER. V lost 0 bases and J lost 3, with 14 bases in between. The CDR3 runs 16 residues. The CDR3 region is CASSQEIWGADYGYTF. Written as DNA, the CDR3 is TGCGCCAGCAGCCAAGAGATATGGGGCGCAGACTATGGCTACACCTTC.

The chain couples TRBV5-1 to TRBJ2-7, with D possibly TRBD2 on 6 matching bases. Trimming stripped 4 bases from V and 0 bases from J, with 14 bases between. The length of the CDR3 is 15 residues. Germline V gene lookup returns CDR1 SGHRS and CDR2 YFSETQ. CDR3 in DNA: TGCGCCAGCAGCCATTTTGGGGAGGTCTCCTACGAGCAGTACTTC. Translation gives CASSHFGEVSYEQYF.

The V gene is TRBV29-1, the J gene TRBJ1-2, with no clear D. Germline V gene data show CDR1 as SQVTM and CDR2 as ANQGSEA. V lost 5 bases, J lost 7 bases, and 11 bases lay in between. The length of the CDR3 is 11 residues. CDR3 amino acids: CSVSPAGGYTF. The CDR3 DNA sequence: TGCAGCGTTTCCCCGGCGGGTGGCTACACCTTC.

The chain carries TRBV27 and TRBJ2-5, with TRBD2 as a possible D gene (6 bases). The CDR3 loop spans 15 amino acids. From germline, CDR1 is MNHEY and CDR2 SMNVEV (reference sequence). Trimming stripped 5 bases from V and 2 bases from J, with 15 bases between. The CDR3 bases are TGTGCCAGCAGTCCAGGGATTGGAGGGCAAGAGACCCAGTACTTC. It codes for CASSPGIGGQETQYF.

The chain carries TRBV12-2 and TRBJ2-3; TRBD2, the table's D call, lacks a check against the DNA. TRBV12-2 corresponds to a pseudogene. This CDR3 comprises 15 residues. In DNA form, the CDR3 reads TGTGCAAGTCGCTTCCATCGACTAGCCTCTGATACGCAGTATTTT. Translated, it gives CASRFHRLASDTQYF.

V gene TRBV9 combines with J gene TRBJ2-5; 9 nucleotides align to TRBD2. Trimming removed 4 bases from V and 5 bases from J; junction bases left unmatched: 9. Germline V lookup: CDR1 SGDLS, CDR2 YYNGEE. This CDR3 is 15 amino acids long. CDR3 coding DNA: TGTGCCAGCAGCCCCGGGACTAGCTCCGGGGAGACCCAGTACTTC. Translating it yields CASSPGTSSGETQYF. Full variable domain (remainder filled in from reference TRBV9 and TRBJ2-5): DSGVTQTPKHLITATGQRVTLRCSPRSGDLSVYWYQQSLDQGLQFLIQYYNGEERAKGNILERFSAQQFPDLHSELNLSSLELGDSALYFCASSPGTSSGETQYFGPGTRLLVL.

The J gene is TRBJ2-5, the V gene TRBV7-2; 7 nucleotides match TRBD1. Germline CDR1 SGHTA, CDR2 FQGNSA. Trimming at V came to 1 base and at J to 4 bases, leaving 3 bases not matched to a gene. The CDR3 runs 14 residues. As DNA, the CDR3 is TGTGCCAGCAGCTTAGGGACAGGTTCAGAGACCCAGTACTTC. Its translation is CASSLGTGSETQYF.

The genes are TRBV28 and TRBJ2-1; possibly TRBD1 for D (6 bases). The V end was cut by 6 bases, the J end by 4 bases, with 10 bases between. Germline V gene lookup returns CDR1 MDHEN and CDR2 SYDVKM. The CDR3 spans 13 residues. CDR3 residues: CASSRGEYNEQFF. CDR3 DNA: TGTGCCAGCAGCAGGGGCGAGTACAATGAGCAGTTCTTC.

This clone has just one count. The rearrangement links TRBV6-1 to TRBJ2-7, with a possible D match to TRBD1 (6 bases). Germline V gene sequence: CDR1 MNHNS, CDR2 SASEGT. The CDR3 runs 14 residues. V lost 8 bases, J lost 2 bases, and 16 bases lay in between. DNA of the CDR3: TGTGCCAGCCGGGTGCCTTGGGACACCTACGAGCAGTACTTC. This encodes CASRVPWDTYEQYF.

About this clone itself: Other DNA sequences within the sample encode an identical CDR3. The chain links TRBV11-3 to TRBJ2-7; 9 bases agree with TRBD1. CDR3 length equals 15 residues. The germline CDR1 and CDR2 sequences are SGHNT and YENEEA. V lost 1 base, J lost 1 base, and 2 bases stayed unmatched. This chain's CDR3 is CASSLGGQGSYEQYF. CDR3 sequence (DNA): TGTGCCAGCAGCTTAGGGGGACAGGGTTCCTACGAGCAGTACTTC.

The chain links TRBV7-2 to TRBJ2-2; 10 positions agree with TRBD2. CDR1 SGHTA and CDR2 FQGNSA come from the germline V gene. V shed 5 bases, J shed 3 bases, and the junction held 6 bases outside the gene matches. The CDR3 is 16 residues long. CDR3 nucleotide sequence: TGTGCCAGCAGCAAAGGACTAGCGGTTTACACCGGGGAGCTGTTTTTT. Translation: CASSKGLAVYTGELFF.